The 25 T cell receptor beta chains reported below all come from one sample, sequenced in a study of shared clonotypes between healthy human individuals. CD8 cells regarded as naive lacked CD45RO, were positively chosen for CCR7, and omitted terminally differentiated effector memory CD45RA+ cells. Assay: immunoSEQ multiplex PCR; the TCRdb copy retains only in-frame clones and omits some. This table holds about 2 million clones, roughly 95% found once. What was sequenced was naive CD8+ T cells sorted from blood. Receptor source: a man between 18 and 35 years old in good health.

The J gene is TRBJ1-2, the V gene TRBV4-3; 7 bases are a match to TRBD1. CDR1 is LGHNA and CDR2 is YSLEER in the germline V gene. This CDR3 has 16 residues. V lost 1 base and J lost 8; bases outside the gene matches: 13. CDR3 sequence (DNA): TGCGCCAGCAGCCAAGTGCCGGGAGGGGGCGCCGGCGGCTACACCTTC. It is translated as CASSQVPGGGAGGYTF.

The chain links TRBV19 to TRBJ2-7, with D possibly being TRBD2 (6 bases). V was clipped by 3 bases and J by 6 bases, with 12 bases between them. The germline V gene encodes CDR1 LNHDA and CDR2 SQIVND (reference sequence). This CDR3 comprises 13 residues. DNA for the CDR3: TGTGCCAGTAGTATGCTAGTGCGGGGCGAGCAGTACTTC. Translation gives CASSMLVRGEQYF.

The genes are TRBV15 and TRBJ2-7; 12 nucleotides line up with TRBD1. Germline values: CDR1 LNHNV, CDR2 YYDKDF (reference sequence). The ends lost 3 bases at V and 3 bases at J; junction bases unmatched: 9. The length of the CDR3 is 17 residues. As DNA, the CDR3 is TGTGCCACCAGCAGCGAGACCGGGACAGGGGGCCACTACGAGCAGTACTTC. It is translated as CATSSETGTGGHYEQYF.

The chain links TRBV5-6 to TRBJ2-5; 14 bases agree with TRBD2. This CDR3 region has 17 residues. The V and J ends lost 4 bases and 5 bases, in that order; junction bases with no gene match: 10. Germline CDR1 is SGHDT and CDR2 is YYEEEE. The CDR3 loop reads CASSQRLAGGPFETQYF. As DNA, the CDR3 is TGTGCCAGCAGCCAGCGACTAGCGGGAGGGCCTTTTGAGACCCAGTACTTC.

Points on this clone: The sample contains more than one DNA sequence encoding this CDR3. The V gene is TRBV28, the J gene TRBJ1-1; D remains unclear. Trimming cost V 3 bases and J 2 bases, with 7 bases left between them. Looked up from germline, CDR1 is MDHEN and CDR2 is SYDVKM. The CDR3 runs to 13 residues. The CDR3 spells CASSLTGNTEAFF. CDR3 bases: TGTGCCAGCAGTTTGACGGGAAACACTGAAGCTTTCTTT.

A single count supports this clone. The chain combines TRBV2 with TRBJ2-5; maybe TRBD1 (6 bases). The CDR3 runs to 12 residues. Trimming left V 7 bases short and J 5 bases short, with 11 bases between. CDR1 and CDR2 from the germline V gene are SNHLY and FYNNEI. CDR3 protein: CASTRGGETQYF. The CDR3 DNA sequence: TGTGCCAGCACCAGGGGTGGCGAGACCCAGTACTTC.

The rearrangement uses TRBV11-2 and TRBJ1-1; no clear D. V gave up 0 bases and J gave up 7 bases, with 6 bases separating them. The CDR3 has 12 amino acids. Germline assignment: CDR1 SGHAT and CDR2 FQNNGV. CDR3: CASSLDRLEAFF. The CDR3 DNA sequence: TGTGCCAGCAGCTTAGATCGGCTTGAAGCTTTCTTT.

This chain links TRBV9 with TRBJ2-3; 8 nucleotides align to TRBD1. The CDR3 has 16 amino acids. In germline, CDR1 is SGDLS, CDR2 YYNGEE. J was trimmed by 1 base and V by 4 bases; bases with no gene match: 8. CDR3 in DNA: TGTGCCAGCAGCTCCCTAGAGGGACAGGGCACAGATACGCAGTATTTT. It codes for CASSSLEGQGTDTQYF.

The V and J genes are TRBV9 and TRBJ1-1; a possible D gene is TRBD1 (5 bases). This CDR3 comprises 15 residues. V lost 4 bases, J lost 3 bases, and 16 bases lay in between. CDR1 SGDLS and CDR2 YYNGEE come from the germline V gene. CDR3 sequence reads: CASSLTTVGDTEAFF. The CDR3 DNA sequence: TGTGCCAGCAGCTTAACGACAGTTGGGGACACTGAAGCTTTCTTT.

On this clone itself: Distinct nucleotide sequences in the sample also encode this CDR3. The chain couples TRBV5-1 to TRBJ2-7, with 7 bases fitting TRBD1. Germline CDR1 reads SGHRS; CDR2 reads YFSETQ. V trimming: 2 bases; J trimming: 3 bases; junction bases outside the gene matches: 2. The CDR3 extends over 13 amino acids. The CDR3 here is CASSLDRVYEQYF. The CDR3 DNA sequence: TGCGCCAGCAGCTTAGACAGGGTCTACGAGCAGTACTTC.

V is TRBV9 and J is TRBJ1-1, with D uncertain. Germline V lookup: CDR1 SGDLS, CDR2 YYNGEE. V gave up 4 bases and J gave up 4 bases, with 17 bases separating them. There are 15 residues in the CDR3. The CDR3 region has the DNA TGTGCCAGCAGCTCGAGGGCCGGCCTCCCCACTGAAGCTTTCTTT. It encodes CASSSRAGLPTEAFF.

V is TRBV5-1 and J is TRBJ2-7; D is unclear. The CDR3 has 14 residues. V shed 1 base and J shed 4 bases, with 12 bases lying between them. Germline V gene lookup returns CDR1 SGHRS and CDR2 YFSETQ. This chain's CDR3 is CASSLYGEHYEQYF. CDR3 coding DNA: TGCGCCAGCAGCTTGTATGGCGAACATTACGAGCAGTACTTC.

This chain joins TRBV7-8 and TRBJ2-2; D is uncertain. Germline loops: CDR1 SGHVS, CDR2 FQNEAQ. Trimming stripped 5 bases from V and 1 base from J, with 2 bases between. The CDR3 spans 12 residues. The CDR3, as DNA: TGTGCCAGCAGCGAGAACACCGGGGAGCTGTTTTTT. This gives the protein CASSENTGELFF.

The J gene is TRBJ2-3, the V gene TRBV4-1; D may be TRBD1 or TRBD2 (5 bases each). Per the germline V gene, CDR1 is MGHRA and CDR2 is YSYEKL. The CDR3 is made up of 11 amino acids. Trimming removed 11 bases from V and 4 bases from J, with 10 bases in between. This CDR3 is CASRGSDTQYF. Written as DNA, the CDR3 is TGCGCCTCGAGGGGTTCAGATACGCAGTATTTT.

This sequence joins TRBV27 and TRBJ2-1, with D possibly TRBD1 on 6 matching bases. Germline CDR1 MNHEY, CDR2 SMNVEV (reference sequence). The CDR3 covers 13 residues. Trimming removed 5 bases at V and 13 bases at J, with 18 bases between. CDR3 sequence (DNA): TGTGCCAGCAGTACAACGACAGGTTTGGAACAGTTCTTC. Translation: CASSTTTGLEQFF.

This clone was observed once. The V call is TRBV29-1, the J call TRBJ2-3; 13 bases line up with TRBD2. Trimming took 6 bases from V and 4 from J; bases not matched to a gene: 10. This CDR3 region has 16 residues. CDR1 is SQVTM and CDR2 is ANQGSEA in the germline V gene. The CDR3 loop is CSVLDPTSGRSDTQYF. CDR3 coding DNA: TGCAGCGTCCTGGACCCGACTAGCGGGAGGTCAGATACGCAGTATTTT.

The chain combines TRBV4-1 with TRBJ2-7; TRBD1 matches at 7 bases. Germline V gene sequence: CDR1 MGHRA, CDR2 YSYEKL. V lost 2 bases to trimming and J lost 6 bases; unmatched junction nucleotides: 7. This CDR3 has 14 residues. CDR3: CASSQRNRGSEQYF. In DNA, the CDR3 is TGCGCCAGCAGCCAAAGGAACAGGGGATCCGAGCAGTACTTC.

The chain couples TRBV27 to TRBJ2-5; perhaps TRBD1 as D (5 bases). The CDR3 length is 14 residues. V lost 2 bases and J lost 9, with 16 bases in between. The germline gives CDR1 MNHEY, CDR2 SMNVEV (reference sequence). The CDR3 loop is CASSLDARTSSQYF. For the CDR3, the DNA is TGTGCCAGCAGTTTAGATGCCAGGACAAGTTCCCAGTACTTC.

The chain combines TRBV19 with TRBJ1-5; maybe TRBD1 (5 bases). Trimming removed 5 bases at V and 1 base at J, with 9 bases between. CDR3 size: 14 residues. The germline V gene encodes CDR1 LNHDA and CDR2 SQIVND (reference sequence). DNA for the CDR3: TGTGCCAGTAGTGGGTGGGACAGCAATCAGCCCCAGCATTTT. Its translation: CASSGWDSNQPQHF.

V usage is TRBV9 and J usage is TRBJ2-7; perhaps TRBD1 as D (6 bases). This CDR3 has 13 amino acids. CDR1 SGDLS and CDR2 YYNGEE come from the germline V gene. The germline V and J ends were trimmed by 0 bases and 5 bases, with 9 bases remaining between them. CDR3 protein: CASSVAQGHEQYF. CDR3 bases: TGTGCCAGCAGCGTAGCACAGGGCCACGAGCAGTACTTC. The whole variable domain, filled in from reference TRBV9 and TRBJ2-7, reads DSGVTQTPKHLITATGQRVTLRCSPRSGDLSVYWYQQSLDQGLQFLIQYYNGEERAKGNILERFSAQQFPDLHSELNLSSLELGDSALYFCASSVAQGHEQYFGPGTRLTVT.

This chain links TRBV4-3 with TRBJ2-1; D may be TRBD2 (5 bases). Trimming took off 1 base at V and 8 bases at J, with 12 bases between the two ends. The CDR3 has 14 residues. CDR1 and CDR2 from the germline V gene are LGHNA and YSLEER. The CDR3 sequence is CASSQGHSGDEQFF. The CDR3 DNA reads TGCGCCAGCAGCCAAGGACATTCCGGGGATGAGCAGTTCTTC.

The chain employs TRBV19 and TRBJ1-3, with D possibly matching TRBD1 (6 bases). Trimming removed 6 bases from V and 0 bases from J, with 12 bases in between. Per germline, CDR1 LNHDA and CDR2 SQIVND (reference sequence). The CDR3 runs to 15 residues. The DNA for the CDR3 is TGTGCCAGTAGCCTGGACAGAAGCTCTGGAAACACCATATATTTT. Translation gives CASSLDRSSGNTIYF.

V is TRBV28 and J is TRBJ2-7, with 8 bases lining up with TRBD1. This CDR3 has 13 amino acids. Germline CDR1 and CDR2: MDHEN and SYDVKM. V gave up 6 bases and J gave up 4 bases; unmatched junction bases: 5. The CDR3 nucleotides are TGTGCCAGCAGCAATACAGGGGGTTACGAGCAGTACTTC. Protein product: CASSNTGGYEQYF.

V and J are TRBV2 and TRBJ2-3; D gene unclear. With 10 bases removed from V and 1 base from J, the gap between germline ends came to 6 bases. The CDR3 runs to 11 residues. Germline V CDR1 and CDR2: SNHLY, FYNNEI. CDR3: CAIRGTDTQYF. The CDR3 DNA reads TGTGCCATCCGGGGCACAGATACGCAGTATTTT.

V usage is TRBV28 and J usage is TRBJ2-2; D unresolved. The germline CDR1 and CDR2 sequences are MDHEN and SYDVKM. V gave up 5 bases and J gave up 1 base, with 8 bases separating them. The CDR3 is 14 amino acids. CDR3 protein: CASSPNLNTGELFF. Here the CDR3 DNA reads TGTGCCAGCAGTCCAAACTTGAACACCGGGGAGCTGTTTTTT.